What follows describes a single T cell receptor beta chain. Followed over time, Seattle patients had been enrolled while infection was active. This record comes from a study of blood T cell repertoires in COVID-19. Assay used: immunoSEQ multiplex PCR; TCRdb lists only in-frame clones, some missing. The top ten clones hold around 10% of a sample with 250,000 to 300,000 clones, just under 90% of them seen once. The germline V and J ends were trimmed by 0 bases and 1 base, with 14 bases remaining between them. The germline gives CDR1 LNHDA, CDR2 SQIVND (reference sequence). There are 17 residues in the CDR3.

The chain is built from TRBV19 and TRBJ2-3; no clear D gene. The sequence came from a woman between 25 and 40 years old with COVID-19, enrolled during active disease. The sample comprised peripheral blood. The CDR3 DNA reads as TGTGCCAGTAGTATAGATCTAACCGGGTTTGGCACAGATACGCAGTATTTT. It codes for CASSIDLTGFGTDTQYF.